Listed below are T cell receptor beta chains from one sample, sequenced in a study of blood T cell repertoires in COVID-19. The assay was immunoSEQ multiplex PCR, and TCRdb's table has in-frame clones only and misses some. The data contain approximately 400,000 clones, roughly nine tenths of them seen just once; the ten biggest clones take up roughly 0.9%. The specimen sequenced was PBMCs or T cells enriched from blood (not recorded which). Receptor source: a middle-aged woman who had been exposed to COVID-19. Both conserved end residues are part of each CDR3. D genes are given only for firm matches. A row's size may be missing; if present it is once, few, many or a size class.

>TRBD1|TRBJ2-3|TRBV5-1|.
CASSPRDRPPDTQYF
TGCGCCAGCAGCCCAAGGGACAGGCCCCCAGATACGCAGTATTTT
>.|TRBJ1-1|TRBV30|.
CAWSVPVGLSNTEAFF
TGTGCCTGGAGTGTACCAGTGGGCCTGTCGAACACTGAAGCTTTCTTT
>TRBD1|TRBJ1-2|TRBV5-4|.
CASSFPQGRGGGYTF
TGTGCCAGCAGCTTTCCACAGGGGCGGGGAGGAGGCTACACCTTC
>.|TRBJ1-3|TRBV19|.
CASTWGLGNTIYF
TGTGCCAGTACATGGGGGCTAGGAAACACCATATATTTT
>.|TRBJ2-1|TRBV5-1|.
CASRAEKIALYNEQFF
TGCGCCAGCAGAGCAGAAAAAATAGCTCTCTACAATGAGCAGTTCTTC
>.|TRBJ1-3|TRBV30|.
CAWTGGAGNTIYF
TGTGCCTGGACAGGAGGGGCCGGAAACACCATATATTTT
>TRBD1|TRBJ1-1|TRBV18|once
CASSPGQVTEAFF
TGTGCCAGCTCACCGGGACAGGTCACTGAAGCTTTCTTT
>.|TRBJ1-2|TRBV5-5|once
CASSPLTGLYGYTF
TGTGCCAGCAGCCCCCTAACAGGGCTCTATGGCTACACCTTC
>TRBD1|TRBJ2-7|TRBV28|.
CASSNRGSYEQYF
TGTGCCAGCAGTAACAGGGGGTCCTACGAGCAGTACTTC
>.|TRBJ1-2|TRBV6-5|.
CASSYEGDYGYTF
TGTGCCAGCAGTTACGAGGGAGACTATGGCTACACCTTC
>TRBD1|TRBJ1-4|TRBV25-1|.
CASSAPPHRGQDEKLFF
TGTGCCAGCAGTGCCCCCCCCCACAGGGGGCAGGATGAAAAACTGTTTTTT
>.|TRBJ1-2|TRBV20-1|few
CSASSLDNYGYTF
TGCAGTGCTAGTTCCCTAGACAACTATGGCTACACCTTC
>TRBD2|TRBJ2-7|TRBV18|.
CASSPFGTTYEQYF
TGTGCCAGCTCACCATTTGGGACTACCTACGAGCAGTACTTC
>.|TRBJ2-5|TRBV9|.
CASSVMGTLTGETQYF
TGTGCCAGCAGCGTAATGGGCACCCTCACGGGGGAGACCCAGTACTTC
>.|TRBJ1-2|TRBV7-3|.
CASSLLGGYGYTF
TGTGCCAGCAGCTTATTGGGGGGCTATGGCTACACCTTC
>TRBD2|TRBJ2-7|TRBV2|few
CASSEGTSGEAYEQYF
TGTGCCAGCAGTGAAGGGACTAGCGGGGAGGCCTACGAGCAGTACTTC
>.|TRBJ1-2|TRBV27|.
CASKTGYSYGYTF
TGTGCCAGCAAAACCGGGTATTCCTATGGCTACACCTTC
>TRBD2|TRBJ2-1|TRBV10-3|.
CAIRGEGAGNNEQFF
TGTGCCATCAGAGGGGAGGGTGCGGGGAACAATGAGCAGTTCTTC
>TRBD2|TRBJ2-1|TRBV7-9|.
CASSGGGTSGTVNNEQFF
TGTGCCAGCAGCGGAGGGGGGACTAGCGGCACAGTAAACAATGAGCAGTTCTTC
>.|TRBJ2-5|TRBV6-5|.
CASSRRQGETQYF
TGTGCCAGCAGTCGCCGCCAGGGAGAGACCCAGTACTTC
>.|TRBJ1-2|TRBV2|.
CASSGQGTNYGYTF
TGTGCCAGCAGTGGGCAGGGGACCAACTATGGCTACACCTTC
>.|TRBJ1-2|TRBV11-2|.
CASSLVSGSDGYTF
TGTGCCAGCAGCTTAGTATCAGGGTCTGATGGCTACACCTTC
>TRBD2|TRBJ2-5|TRBV5-4|.
CASSTGLAGKGTQYF
TGTGCCAGCAGCACGGGACTAGCGGGGAAGGGGACCCAGTACTTC
>.|TRBJ1-1|TRBV28|few
CASSLVQDTEAFF
TGTGCCAGCAGTTTAGTACAGGACACTGAAGCTTTCTTT
>.|TRBJ2-7|TRBV7-2|.
CASSFNRVSYEQYF
TGTGCCAGCAGCTTTAACAGGGTCTCCTACGAGCAGTACTTC
>TRBD1|TRBJ1-2|TRBV10-3|.
CAISDPGQGRSRDYGYTF
TGTGCCATCAGTGATCCGGGACAGGGTCGAAGTCGGGACTATGGCTACACCTTC
>TRBD1|TRBJ1-4|TRBV19|.
CASSVNRGPNEKLFF
TGTGCCAGTAGTGTAAACAGGGGTCCTAATGAAAAACTGTTTTTT
>TRBD1|TRBJ2-5|TRBV7-9|.
CASSPWTGLETQYF
TGTGCCAGCAGCCCATGGACAGGGTTGGAGACCCAGTACTTC
>.|TRBJ1-2|TRBV5-1|.
CASSFYAGDGGYTF
TGCGCCAGCAGCTTTTACGCAGGGGATGGCGGCTACACCTTC
>.|TRBJ1-1|TRBV5-8|.
CASSWTDRYTEAFF
TGTGCCAGCAGCTGGACGGACAGATACACTGAAGCTTTCTTT